This TCR beta chain was obtained from a study of shared clonotypes between healthy human individuals. Overall study findings and caveats: Non-shared clonotypes had lower generation probabilities than clonotypes shared by all four sorted-subset donors. Clonotype sharing levels among donors were expected to vary with sequencing depth.

Positive CCR7 selection of CD45RO-negative cells yielded the naive CD8 cells, and terminally differentiated effector memory CD45RA+ cells were excluded. Deep-level assay runs were performed. TCRdb keeps only in-frame clones here, not all; method: immunoSEQ multiplex PCR. The sample consists of hundreds of thousands of clones, roughly 95% of them appearing once. Per germline, CDR1 LNHDA and CDR2 SQIVND (reference sequence). Trimming took off 2 bases at V and 2 bases at J, with 4 bases between the two ends. The CDR3 runs to 13 residues. A note on this clone: Its antigen is still unknown.

Sequenced input: naive CD8+ T cells sorted from blood. The rearrangement links TRBV19 to TRBJ2-1; unclear D gene. This TCR was sampled from a woman in her thirties in good health. The CDR3 nucleotides are TGTGCCAGTAGTATATGGGCCTACAATGAGCAGTTCTTC. Translated, it gives CASSIWAYNEQFF. Drawing the rest from reference TRBV19 and TRBJ2-1, the complete variable domain is DGGITQSPKYLFRKEGQNVTLSCEQNLNHDAMYWYRQDPGQGLRLIYYSQIVNDFQKGDIAEGYSVSREKKESFPLTVTSAQKNPTAFYLCASSIWAYNEQFFGPGTRLTVL.